A selection of T cell receptor beta chains follows, all from one sample in a study of cytomegalovirus exposure and HLA in healthy donors. Using immunoSEQ multiplex PCR, the repertoire was profiled, and TCRdb retains in-frame clones only, with some absent. The profile shows about 120,000 clones, over 70% of them singletons. Sequenced: PBMCs. Source of these receptors: a woman aged 18-30 years in good health and CMV-seronegative. The conserved cysteine and the conserved F or W are not part of the CDR3 here.

V gene: TRBV6-6; J gene: TRBJ1-3; CDR3 protein: ASSYISGAGNTIY
V gene: TRBV6-5; J gene: TRBJ1-3; CDR3 protein: ASCSPGNTIY
V gene: TRBV7-2; J gene: TRBJ1-1; CDR3 protein: ASSSGWRNTEAF
V gene: TRBV28; J gene: TRBJ2-7; CDR3 protein: ASSLPRTRSEQY
V gene: TRBV18; J gene: TRBJ1-3; CDR3 protein: ASSPSRGRNTIY
V gene: TRBV21-1; J gene: TRBJ1-3; CDR3 protein: ASSTRSSDGNTIY
V gene: TRBV19; J gene: TRBJ1-1; CDR3 protein: ASSPGQARTEAF
V gene: TRBV7-6; J gene: TRBJ2-7; CDR3 protein: ASSLGGGHEQY
V gene: TRBV4-1; J gene: TRBJ1-5; CDR3 protein: ASSQEGGNYQPQH
V gene: TRBV5-1; J gene: TRBJ1-3; CDR3 protein: ASSTQGGFSGNTIY
V gene: TRBV6-1; J gene: TRBJ1-4; CDR3 protein: ASRRQGSDEKLF
V gene: TRBV5-1; J gene: TRBJ2-1; CDR3 protein: ASSMGLAPNEQF
V gene: TRBV19; J gene: TRBJ1-4; CDR3 protein: ASSILSRELF
V gene: TRBV7-2; J gene: TRBJ1-1; CDR3 protein: ASRQGPPTGEAF
V gene: TRBV27; J gene: TRBJ2-2; CDR3 protein: ASSRGTGGVGELF
V gene: TRBV13; J gene: TRBJ1-6; CDR3 protein: ASSLAGTVNSPLH
V gene: TRBV6-6; J gene: TRBJ2-5; CDR3 protein: ASGTPTSGREEQY
V gene: TRBV2; J gene: TRBJ1-5; CDR3 protein: ASTSTGGVSQPQH
V gene: TRBV5-1; J gene: TRBJ1-2; CDR3 protein: ASSSVGQGNYGYT
V gene: TRBV11-2; J gene: TRBJ1-4; CDR3 protein: ASSLTPRTARNEKLF
V gene: TRBV5-1; J gene: TRBJ2-7; CDR3 protein: ASSLVTGYENEQY
V gene: TRBV7-9; J gene: TRBJ1-1; CDR3 protein: ASSFAGGGTEAF
V gene: TRBV6-5; J gene: TRBJ2-7; CDR3 protein: ASSYDLGRDYEQY
V gene: TRBV6-1; J gene: .; CDR3 protein: ASLPGTGNEQY
V gene: TRBV18; J gene: TRBJ2-3; CDR3 protein: ASSPAGPLWKTDTQY
V gene: TRBV6-6; J gene: TRBJ2-7; CDR3 protein: ASSQSGGPYEQY
V gene: TRBV4-3; J gene: TRBJ1-1; CDR3 protein: ASSRGDTEAF
V gene: TRBV20-1; J gene: TRBJ2-1; CDR3 protein: SAFLAGKQF